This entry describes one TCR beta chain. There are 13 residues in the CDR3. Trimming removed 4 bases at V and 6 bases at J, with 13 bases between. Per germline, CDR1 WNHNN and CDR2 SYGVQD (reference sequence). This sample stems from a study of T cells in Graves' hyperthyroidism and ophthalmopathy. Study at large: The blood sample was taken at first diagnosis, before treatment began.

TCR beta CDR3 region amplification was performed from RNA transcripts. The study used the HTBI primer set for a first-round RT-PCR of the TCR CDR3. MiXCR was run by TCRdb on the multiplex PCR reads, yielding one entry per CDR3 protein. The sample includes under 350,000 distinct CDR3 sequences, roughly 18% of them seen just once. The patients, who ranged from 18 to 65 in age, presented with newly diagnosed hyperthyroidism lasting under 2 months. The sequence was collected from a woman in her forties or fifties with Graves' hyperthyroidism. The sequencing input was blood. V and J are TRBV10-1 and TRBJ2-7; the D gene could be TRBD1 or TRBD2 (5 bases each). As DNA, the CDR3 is TGCGCCAGCAGTGGGGGCCGAGGGGTCGAGCAGTACTTC. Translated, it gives CASSGGRGVEQYF.